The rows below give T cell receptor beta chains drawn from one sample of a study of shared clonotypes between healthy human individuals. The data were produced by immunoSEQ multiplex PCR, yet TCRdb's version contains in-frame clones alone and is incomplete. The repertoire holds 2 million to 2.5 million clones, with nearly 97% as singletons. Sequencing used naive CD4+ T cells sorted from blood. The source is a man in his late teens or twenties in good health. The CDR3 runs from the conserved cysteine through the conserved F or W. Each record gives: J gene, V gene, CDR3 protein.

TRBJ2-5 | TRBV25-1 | CASSETGWQTQYF
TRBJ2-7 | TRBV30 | CAWSGQGSGGYEQYF
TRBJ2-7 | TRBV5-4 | CASSPKTGSPYEQYF
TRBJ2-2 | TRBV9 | CASSAGLVTGELFF
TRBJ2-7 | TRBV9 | CASSVGPIYEQYF
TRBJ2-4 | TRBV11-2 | CASSLEGTGPSIQYF
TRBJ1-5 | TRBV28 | CASSRAGTGGWQPQHF
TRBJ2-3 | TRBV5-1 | CASSLGTRTDTQYF
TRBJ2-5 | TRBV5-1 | CASSPFGPYSPQETQYF
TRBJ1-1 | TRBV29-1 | CSGGNGEGTEAFF
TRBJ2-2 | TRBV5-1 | CASSPGRGFQGANTGELFF
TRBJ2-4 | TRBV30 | CAWNRLAKNIQYF
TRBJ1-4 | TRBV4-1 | CASSPDRDRRNEKLFF
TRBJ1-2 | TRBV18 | CASSPLLDDYGYTF
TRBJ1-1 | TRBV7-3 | CASTRPGDGTEAFF
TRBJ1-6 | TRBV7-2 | CASSLVAWTGHNSPLHF
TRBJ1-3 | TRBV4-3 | CASSRQGTGGLENTIYF
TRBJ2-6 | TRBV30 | CAWSVRQVNKTRSGANVLTF
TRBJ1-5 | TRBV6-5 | CATRRGEGNQPQHF
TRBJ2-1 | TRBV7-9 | CASSLDNEQFF
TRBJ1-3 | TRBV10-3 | CAISDAGPGNTIYF
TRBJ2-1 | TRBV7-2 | CASSAAGTSHNEQFF
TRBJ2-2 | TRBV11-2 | CASSQGVGQGNTGELFF
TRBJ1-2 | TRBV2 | CASSEATSYGYTF
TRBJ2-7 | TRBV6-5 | CASSAGQGVEQYF
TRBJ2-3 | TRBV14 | CASSQVGWEEGTDTQYF
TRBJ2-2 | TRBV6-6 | CASRPQNPGTGELFF
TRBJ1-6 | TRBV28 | CASSMPQGAPNSPLHF
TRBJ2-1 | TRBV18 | CASSPPVQGEQFF
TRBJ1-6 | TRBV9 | CASSATGTANSPLHF
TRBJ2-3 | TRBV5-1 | CASSLLIKAWEDTQYF
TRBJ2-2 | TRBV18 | CASSWGVAANTGELFF
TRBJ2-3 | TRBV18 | CASRTSGAPDTQYF
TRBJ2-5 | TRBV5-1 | CASSFSGGAGETQYF
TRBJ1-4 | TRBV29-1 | CSVGLYGTENEKLFF
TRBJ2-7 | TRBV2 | CASSEATRAEQYF
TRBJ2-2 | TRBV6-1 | CASSELETANTGELFF
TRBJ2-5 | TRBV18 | CASSPPGRKQETQYF
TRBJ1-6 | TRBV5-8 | CASSLARGNSPLHF
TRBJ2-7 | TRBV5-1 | CASSPQQGNHEQYF
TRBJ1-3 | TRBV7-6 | CASSRRAGGSGNTIYF
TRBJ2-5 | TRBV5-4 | CASSLGQGRLETQYF
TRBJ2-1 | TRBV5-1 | CASSLEGGTYNEQFF
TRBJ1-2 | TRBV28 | CASSPPGRENYGYTF
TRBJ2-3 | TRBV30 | CAWSGSSGGRTDTQYF
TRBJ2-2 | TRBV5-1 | CASSWRQGPGELFF
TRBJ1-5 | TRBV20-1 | CSASDDQPQHF
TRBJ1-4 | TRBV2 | CAIQGANEKLFF
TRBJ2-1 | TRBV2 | CASRPGLSGGIYNEQFF